The entry below gives a single T cell receptor beta chain sequence along with its context. CDR3 length: 16 residues. Trimming removed 0 bases at V and 5 bases at J, with 14 bases between. Looked up from germline, CDR1 is MNHEY and CDR2 is SVGAGI. The data are from a study of blood T cell repertoires in COVID-19. Study context: Nucleic acid was either cDNA or gDNA, and it came from T cells, B-cell-depleted T cells, or PBMCs.

Original methodology: Counts of nucleated cells, estimated from reference gene primer amplification, were obtained. Only in-frame clones appear in the TCRdb table, and some are missing; sequencing was by immunoSEQ multiplex PCR. V and J calls plus clone size are reproduced from that table; the DNA served to infer D and trimming. The sample holds 180,000 or so clones, roughly 89% seen once. The source material was peripheral blood. This TCR came from a man between 18 and 35 years old with active or convalescent COVID-19. The chain has TRBV6-5 and TRBJ2-1; maybe TRBD1 (5 bases). CDR3 loop: CASSYSRFGANNEQFF. CDR3 nucleotide sequence: TGTGCCAGCAGTTACTCACGGTTTGGGGCAAACAATGAGCAGTTCTTC.